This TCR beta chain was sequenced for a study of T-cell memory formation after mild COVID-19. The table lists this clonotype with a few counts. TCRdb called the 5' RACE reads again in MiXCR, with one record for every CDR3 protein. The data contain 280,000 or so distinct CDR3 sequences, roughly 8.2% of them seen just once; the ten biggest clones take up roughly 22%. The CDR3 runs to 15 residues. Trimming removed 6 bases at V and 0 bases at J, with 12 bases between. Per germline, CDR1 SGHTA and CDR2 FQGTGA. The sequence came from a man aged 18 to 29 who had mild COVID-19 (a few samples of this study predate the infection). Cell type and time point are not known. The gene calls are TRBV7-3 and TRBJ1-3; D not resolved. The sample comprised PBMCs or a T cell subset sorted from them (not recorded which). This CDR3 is CASSLQANSGNTIYF. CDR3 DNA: TGTGCCAGCAGTCTCCAGGCCAACTCTGGAAACACCATATATTTT.